The present TCR beta chain was sequenced within a study of identical twins. Study-level results: Weaker excess sharing between twins was seen in beta out-of-frame sequences.

The CDR3 length is 15 residues. With 6 bases removed from V and 5 bases from J, the gap between germline ends came to 17 bases. Germline V gene data show CDR1 as MNHEY and CDR2 as SVGEGT. cDNA molecules carried unique molecular identifiers, and template switching added a universal primer site. From the 5' RACE reads, TCRdb called clonotypes with MiXCR, one entry per CDR3 protein. The table lists approximately 620,000 distinct CDR3 sequences, approximately 9% of them singletons. This clonotype came up a few times. The antigen is unknown. There were only healthy Caucasians among the donors. This same sample was also part of a study on yellow fever vaccine responses in identical twins.

The chain links TRBV6-2 or TRBV6-3 to TRBJ2-4; TRBD1 might be the D (6 bases). The sample was PBMCs. The sequence was obtained from a woman aged 18-29 years in good health. CDR3 sequence: CASRTKQGIQNIQYF. CDR3 sequence (DNA): TGTGCCAGCAGAACGAAACAGGGAATCCAAAACATTCAGTACTTC.